This entry lists 23 T cell receptor beta chains sequenced from one sample in a study of technical replicates of blood from several donors. Sequencing was performed with immunoSEQ multiplex PCR; in TCRdb, only in-frame clones are kept and a portion is missing. The sample contains under 95,000 clones, 95% of which appear only once. Sequences were obtained from T cells isolated from PBMCs. The receptors derive from a human donor in good health.

The rearrangement joins TRBV28 to TRBJ2-1, with 8 bases that match TRBD2. In germline, CDR1 is MDHEN, CDR2 SYDVKM. This CDR3 comprises 16 residues. V trimming: 7 bases; J trimming: 0 bases; junction bases outside the gene matches: 8. DNA of the CDR3: TGTGCCAGCACCCCTCCGGGACTAGTCTCCTACAATGAGCAGTTCTTC. It codes for CASTPPGLVSYNEQFF. Complete variable domain (other parts from reference TRBV28 and TRBJ2-1): DVKVTQSSRYLVKRTGEKVFLECVQDMDHENMFWYRQDPGLGLRLIYFSYDVKMKEKGDIPEGYSVSREKKERFSLILESASTNQTSMYLCASTPPGLVSYNEQFFGPGTRLTVL.

J is TRBJ2-1 and V is TRBV5-1, with TRBD2 as a possible D gene (5 bases). The CDR3 runs 12 residues. Germline-derived CDR1 and CDR2 are SGHRS and YFSETQ. Trimming left V 4 bases short and J 6 bases short, with 8 bases between. CDR3 coding DNA: TGCGCCAGCAGCCATACTAGCAATGAGCAGTTCTTC. Protein product: CASSHTSNEQFF.

The rearrangement links TRBV2 to TRBJ2-5; 13 bases line up with TRBD2. Germline V gene sequence: CDR1 SNHLY, CDR2 FYNNEI. Unmatched junction bases numbered 2, after V lost 4 bases and J lost 0 bases. This CDR3 has 16 amino acids. CDR3 sequence reads: CASSGGLAGDQETQYF. CDR3 nucleotides: TGTGCCAGCAGTGGTGGACTAGCGGGAGACCAAGAGACCCAGTACTTC.

The rearrangement uses TRBV6-1 and TRBJ1-1; D may be TRBD1 (6 bases). This CDR3 region has 16 residues. The V gene lost 3 bases and the J gene lost 6 bases, with 20 bases spanning the gap. The germline CDR1 and CDR2 sequences are MNHNS and SASEGT. The CDR3 is CASSDRGLGGRAEAFF. CDR3 sequence (DNA): TGTGCCAGCAGTGATAGGGGCTTAGGGGGTCGCGCTGAAGCTTTCTTT.

This chain links TRBV27 with TRBJ2-7; 7 positions agree with TRBD2. CDR1 and CDR2 from the germline V gene are MNHEY and SMNVEV (reference sequence). The length of the CDR3 is 14 residues. V lost 6 bases and J lost 6; bases outside the gene matches: 11. CDR3 bases: TGTGCCAGCAGCATGCGGGAGTTGTTTGGCGAGCAGTACTTC. Translated, it gives CASSMRELFGEQYF.

The table lists this clone with a count of one. The CDR3 coding sequence is TGTGCCAGCAGTTTATTTGGGCAGGGGAGAGAGAAACTGTTTTTT. Protein product: CASSLFGQGREKLFF. V is TRBV28 and J is TRBJ1-4; perhaps TRBD1 as D (6 bases). The CDR3 sequence is 15 residues long. Trimming cost V 1 base and J 11 bases, with 17 bases left between them. Germline V gene data show CDR1 as MDHEN and CDR2 as SYDVKM. The full variable domain, rest sourced from reference TRBV28 and TRBJ1-4, is DVKVTQSSRYLVKRTGEKVFLECVQDMDHENMFWYRQDPGLGLRLIYFSYDVKMKEKGDIPEGYSVSREKKERFSLILESASTNQTSMYLCASSLFGQGREKLFFGSGTQLSVL.

V is TRBV6-1 and J is TRBJ2-3; TRBD1 aligns across 8 bases. After removal of 11 bases from V and 3 bases from J, the junction contained 10 bases not matched to a gene. The CDR3 is made up of 14 amino acids. Germline V CDR1 and CDR2: MNHNS, SASEGT. CDR3 protein: CAARRQGKTDTQYF. The CDR3 DNA sequence: TGTGCCGCGAGACGACAGGGGAAGACAGATACGCAGTATTTT.

The chain recombines TRBV2 with TRBJ2-7; tentative D call: TRBD1 (6 bases). The CDR3 totals 13 residues. Looked up from germline, CDR1 is SNHLY and CDR2 is FYNNEI. The V end was cut by 9 bases, the J end by 1 base, with 13 bases between. CDR3 DNA: TGTGCCAGTAGGACAGCGCCGTCCTACGAGCAGTACTTC. Protein sequence: CASRTAPSYEQYF.

The chain uses TRBV7-9 and TRBJ2-5; D may be TRBD1 (6 bases). Trimming took 0 bases from V and 3 from J, leaving 20 bases between them. The CDR3 has 18 residues. Germline lookup yields CDR1 SEHNR and CDR2 FQNEAQ (reference sequence). The CDR3 DNA follows: TGTGCCAGCAGCTTAGCCTTGATGACAGGATCTGGAGAAGAGACCCAGTACTTC. It encodes CASSLALMTGSGEETQYF.

The chain carries TRBV15 and TRBJ2-7; D perhaps matches TRBD2 (6 bases). CDR3 length: 14 amino acids. The germline CDR1 and CDR2 sequences are LNHNV and YYDKDF (reference sequence). V lost 3 bases and J lost 3, with 12 bases in between. The CDR3 DNA reads as TGTGCCACCAGCAGTGGGGGACTGGGCTACGAGCAGTACTTC. Its translation: CATSSGGLGYEQYF.

The chain combines TRBV6-6 with TRBJ1-5; TRBD1 matches at 7 bases. CDR1 and CDR2 from the germline V gene are MNHNY and SVGAGI (reference sequence). The V and J ends lost 2 bases and 5 bases, in that order; junction bases with no gene match: 9. The CDR3 runs 16 residues. The CDR3 spells CASSYPTTGSYQPQHF. CDR3 DNA sequence: TGTGCCAGCAGTTACCCGACGACAGGGTCCTATCAGCCCCAGCATTTT.

This chain joins TRBV30 and TRBJ1-6; D is ambiguous. The length of the CDR3 is 12 residues. CDR1 and CDR2 from the germline V gene are GTSNPN and SVGIG (reference sequence). The V end was cut by 3 bases, the J end by 9 bases, with 9 bases between. The CDR3 loop is CAWRIGVSPLHF. CDR3 coding DNA: TGTGCCTGGAGAATTGGAGTTTCACCCCTCCACTTT.

In its sample, this clone was seen once. This chain uses TRBV15 with TRBJ1-1, with a possible D match to TRBD1 (6 bases). The CDR3 covers 14 residues. V was trimmed by 2 bases and J by 6 bases, leaving 13 bases between them. Germline V lookup: CDR1 LNHNV, CDR2 YYDKDF (reference sequence). CDR3 bases: TGTGCCACCAGCAGATCCAGGGGTGGTCCTGAAGCTTTCTTT. Protein: CATSRSRGGPEAFF.

This chain joins TRBV2 and TRBJ2-7; TRBD2 agrees at 7 bases. The ends lost 6 bases at V and 3 bases at J; junction bases unmatched: 14. Germline V gives CDR1 SNHLY, CDR2 FYNNEI. The CDR3 has 16 amino acids. The DNA of the CDR3 is TGTGCCAGCAGCCGACTAGCCCGATCCGTACTCTACGAGCAGTACTTC. It is translated as CASSRLARSVLYEQYF.

This chain links TRBV11-2 with TRBJ1-3; possibly TRBD1 for D (6 bases). CDR3 length equals 16 residues. Trimming removed 5 bases at V and 4 bases at J, with 18 bases between. Germline CDR1 and CDR2: SGHAT and FQNNGV. The chain's CDR3 is CASSLGGVGPGNTIYF. Written as DNA, the CDR3 is TGTGCCAGCAGCCTAGGGGGGGTGGGGCCCGGAAACACCATATATTTT.

The chain joins TRBV4-1 to TRBJ1-2; D call uncertain. The CDR3 is 17 amino acids. Germline V lookup: CDR1 MGHRA, CDR2 YSYEKL. Trimming removed 4 bases from V and 1 base from J, with 19 bases in between. The CDR3 is CASSRSLEWSFNYGYTF. The CDR3 nucleotides are TGCGCCAGCAGCCGATCACTAGAATGGAGTTTTAACTATGGCTACACCTTC.

The V gene is TRBV18, the J gene TRBJ2-7; D unclear. The CDR3 is 13 amino acids. V was shortened by 0 bases and J by 4 bases, with 7 bases between the two germline ends. Germline V gene sequence: CDR1 KGHSH, CDR2 LQKENI. DNA for the CDR3: TGTGCCAGCTCACCACCGGCAGTGTACGAGCAGTACTTC. It translates to CASSPPAVYEQYF.

This rearrangement joins TRBV27 to TRBJ2-1; D perhaps matches TRBD2 (6 bases). Trimming cost V 8 bases and J 6 bases, with 17 bases left between them. In germline, CDR1 is MNHEY, CDR2 SMNVEV (reference sequence). The CDR3 has 14 residues. The CDR3 reads CASAVRETINEQFF. CDR3 coding DNA: TGTGCCAGCGCCGTACGGGAGACCATCAATGAGCAGTTCTTC.

CDR3: CASSLESEFNYGYTF. The CDR3 DNA is TGTGCCAGCAGCTTAGAATCTGAGTTCAACTATGGCTACACCTTC. V usage is TRBV7-9 and J usage is TRBJ1-2; no clear D. CDR3 length equals 15 residues. CDR1 is SEHNR, CDR2 FQNEAQ, per germline (reference sequence). Trimming pared 1 base from V and 2 bases from J, leaving 11 bases between.

The chain carries TRBV6-1 and TRBJ1-2; D is unresolved. The germline V gene has CDR1 MNHNS and CDR2 SASEGT. Trimming removed 4 bases from V and 6 bases from J, with 12 bases in between. The CDR3 is 13 amino acids. The CDR3 DNA follows: TGTGCCAGCAGTGTTAACGAGGTGGATGGCTACACCTTC. Translated: CASSVNEVDGYTF.

The V call is TRBV6-1, the J call TRBJ1-1, with D maybe TRBD1 (6 bases). The germline V gene encodes CDR1 MNHNS and CDR2 SASEGT. This CDR3 spans 14 amino acids. V lost 8 bases and J 0 bases, leaving 13 bases between the germline ends. The CDR3 DNA follows: TGTGCCAGCCTGGACAGAAAAATGAACACTGAAGCTTTCTTT. This sequence encodes CASLDRKMNTEAFF.

The CDR3: CASSLYGGAASAMNEQFF. CDR3 DNA sequence: TGTGCCAGCAGTTTATATGGAGGCGCGGCTAGTGCGATGAATGAGCAGTTCTTC. V and J are TRBV27 and TRBJ2-1; possible D gene TRBD2, 5 bases. V was clipped by 1 base and J by 7 bases, with 23 bases between them. The CDR3 sequence is 18 residues long. Germline loops: CDR1 MNHEY, CDR2 SMNVEV (reference sequence).

The sample holds one count of this clone. The CDR3 here is CASSQVRLASEQYF. DNA for the CDR3: TGCGCCAGCAGCCAAGTAAGGCTAGCTAGCGAGCAGTACTTC. This chain uses TRBV4-1 with TRBJ2-7; TRBD2 might be the D (5 bases). Trimming left V 1 base short and J 6 bases short, with 13 bases between. Per the germline V gene, CDR1 is MGHRA and CDR2 is YSYEKL. This CDR3 is 14 amino acids long.